Listed below are T cell receptor beta chains from one sample, sequenced in a study of cytomegalovirus exposure and HLA in healthy donors. The table came from immunoSEQ multiplex PCR; TCRdb's copy has only in-frame clones and leaves some out. This repertoire includes around 140,000 clones. The sample taken for sequencing was PBMCs. Every receptor here comes from a woman in her 40s in good health and CMV-seronegative. The conserved cysteine and the conserved F or W are not part of the CDR3 here. The order of the fields is D gene, V gene, CDR3 protein. A D gene is named only where the DNA matches it firmly.

>TRBD1|TRBV6-5
ASSRTGGGVTEAF
>-|TRBV30
AWSVISAGRETEAF
>-|TRBV4-2
ASSQHRARELF
>-|TRBV5-4
ASSLDRVQY
>TRBD1|TRBV7-2
ASSIQGGNTEAF
>TRBD1|TRBV7-9
ASSRGTGEYSNQPQH
>-|TRBV6-5
ASSYRQGGVPEAF
>TRBD1|TRBV18
ASSPPRGQGATNEKLF
>TRBD1|TRBV6-5
ASSSGQGGRSPLH
>-|TRBV20-1
SVGRINEQF
>-|TRBV20-1
SVQRTQPQH
>-|TRBV6-5
ASSPRTQNTGELF
>-|TRBV20-1
SAKPNSPLH
>TRBD1|TRBV7-6
ASSGPGQGEDGYT
>-|TRBV5-1
ASSLTGADTQY
>-|TRBV7-8
ASSREDSRDTEAF
>-|TRBV7-6
ASSSFVSDTEAF